One TCR beta chain is described in this entry. Its antigen is not identified. This sample was included in a study of T cell responses to AZD1222 COVID-19 vaccine. Study information: Pooling of second doses given at about 4 or about 12 weeks was done. Study-wide findings and caveats: Sampled repertoires all dated from after the peak T cell response.

Libraries were prepared by immunoSEQ multiplex PCR; TCRdb keeps only in-frame clonotypes and omits some of them. The top ten clones hold less than 4% of a sample with under 150,000 clones, roughly 90% of them seen once. Germline lookup yields CDR1 LNHNV and CDR2 YYDKDF (reference sequence). V was trimmed by 5 bases and J by 3 bases, leaving 21 bases between them. The CDR3 totals 17 residues. The chain has TRBV15 and TRBJ2-3; the D gene is possibly TRBD2 (5 bases). The TCR originated in an adult in good health. The source was peripheral blood, collected on day 0 of AZD1222 vaccination. The CDR3 protein is CATSPSNSLTGTDTQYF. As DNA, the CDR3 is TGTGCCACCAGCCCCAGCAACTCACTAACGGGGACAGATACGCAGTATTTT.